These 17 T cell receptor beta chains were all obtained from the same sample, sequenced in a study of blood T cell repertoires in COVID-19. Clones were sequenced by immunoSEQ multiplex PCR, and TCRdb holds only the in-frame ones, with some missing. The sample yields 250,000 to 300,000 clones, 81% seen once. Specimen: peripheral blood. These receptors were obtained from a woman aged 55-75 years with active or convalescent COVID-19.

The chain has TRBV15 and TRBJ2-2; 7 bases agree with TRBD1. Germline CDR1 and CDR2: LNHNV and YYDKDF (reference sequence). Trimming at V came to 6 bases and at J to 9 bases, leaving 22 bases not matched to a gene. The CDR3 has 18 amino acids. The CDR3, as DNA: TGTGCCACCAGTGTAACCCGGGACAGCCCCTACCCCCGGCGGGAGCTGTTTTTT. Encoded protein: CATSVTRDSPYPRRELFF.

This sequence joins TRBV6-5 and TRBJ2-1; TRBD2 matches at 11 bases. Trimming removed 11 bases from V and 9 bases from J; junction bases left unmatched: 9. Germline V lookup: CDR1 MNHEY, CDR2 SVGAGI. The CDR3 covers 13 residues. The CDR3 region is CAGSSGGAVEQFF. In DNA form, the CDR3 reads TGTGCCGGGAGTAGCGGGGGGGCCGTTGAGCAGTTCTTC.

The V and J genes are TRBV10-3 and TRBJ2-2; possibly TRBD1 for D (5 bases). V lost 8 bases and J lost 6, with 7 bases in between. The CDR3 spans 11 residues. CDR1 is ENHRY and CDR2 is SYGVKD in the germline V gene. CDR3 sequence reads: CAIQGSGELFF. The CDR3 nucleotides are TGTGCCATCCAGGGATCCGGGGAGCTGTTTTTT.

The chain is built from TRBV28 and TRBJ1-1; TRBD1 aligns across 7 bases. With 6 bases clipped from V and 4 bases from J, the junction kept 8 bases outside the gene matches. Germline CDR1 reads MDHEN; CDR2 reads SYDVKM. The CDR3 covers 14 residues. As DNA, the CDR3 is TGTGCCAGCAGGCTGACAGGGCCCACCACTGAAGCTTTCTTT. This translates into CASRLTGPTTEAFF.

The chain is built from TRBV5-4 and TRBJ1-1, with D uncertain. V was pared by 4 bases and J by 3 bases, with 16 bases between. The CDR3 runs 15 residues. Germline V CDR1 and CDR2: SGHNT, YYREEE (reference sequence). CDR3 coding DNA: TGTGCCAGCAGCACCAGCCGAACGGGTGACACTGAAGCTTTCTTT. As protein: CASSTSRTGDTEAFF.

This chain joins TRBV11-2 and TRBJ2-3; 13 bases agree with TRBD2. CDR1 is SGHAT, CDR2 FQNNGV, per germline. V lost 5 bases, J lost 4 bases, and 9 bases stayed unmatched. The CDR3 contains 17 residues. The CDR3 sequence: CASSRTLAGGPADTQYF. The CDR3 nucleotides are TGTGCCAGCAGCCGAACACTAGCGGGGGGGCCAGCAGATACGCAGTATTTT.

This rearrangement joins TRBV28 to TRBJ1-2; the match to TRBD1 covers 8 bases. The CDR3 length is 16 residues. CDR1 MDHEN and CDR2 SYDVKM come from the germline V gene. J gave up 3 bases and V 4 bases, and 10 bases lay outside the gene matches. Here the CDR3 reads CASSSFRDRTYYGYTF. DNA of the CDR3: TGTGCCAGCAGTTCTTTTCGGGACAGGACTTACTATGGCTACACCTTC.

This clone was found a few times. This chain links TRBV12-5 with TRBJ1-6, with D unresolved. The V gene lost 4 bases and the J gene lost 8 bases, with 12 bases spanning the gap. CDR3 length: 14 residues. Germline CDR1 reads LGHNT; CDR2 reads FRNRAP. DNA of the CDR3: TGTGCTAGTGGTTCCCGCGGGCTGGATTCACCCCTCCACTTT. It translates to CASGSRGLDSPLHF.

The chain is built from TRBV12-3 or TRBV12-4 and TRBJ2-7; no clear D gene. The V end lost 8 bases, the J end lost 6 bases, and 14 bases lay between the germline ends. This CDR3 region has 12 residues. DNA of the CDR3: TGTGCCAGCCAGGTCGTGGCCGGCGAGCAGTACTTC. Translated: CASQVVAGEQYF.

A few counts support this clone. CDR3 protein: CASSLAQATSPLHF. The CDR3, as DNA: TGTGCCAGCAGCTTAGCCCAAGCGACTTCACCCCTCCACTTT. The chain carries TRBV11-2 and TRBJ1-6, with D uncertain. The V gene lost 1 base and the J gene lost 9 bases, with 10 bases spanning the gap. This CDR3 has 14 residues. Per the germline V gene, CDR1 is SGHAT and CDR2 is FQNNGV. Full variable domain (missing parts from reference TRBV11-2 and TRBJ1-6): EAGVAQSPRYKIIEKRQSVAFWCNPISGHATLYWYQQILGQGPKLLIQFQNNGVVDDSQLPKDRFSAERLKGVDSTLKIQPAKLEDSAVYLCASSLAQATSPLHFGNGTRLTVT.

This clone showed up just a few times. V usage is TRBV2 and J usage is TRBJ1-5; D is ambiguous. This CDR3 spans 14 amino acids. Germline-derived CDR1 and CDR2 are SNHLY and FYNNEI. V shed 3 bases and J shed 3 bases, with 9 bases lying between them. CDR3 protein: CASSDPRNNQPQHF. The CDR3 coding sequence is TGTGCCAGCAGTGACCCCAGGAACAATCAGCCCCAGCATTTT.

The chain uses TRBV7-9 and TRBJ2-1, with D tentatively TRBD1 (5 bases). CDR1 is SEHNR, CDR2 FQNEAQ, per germline (reference sequence). V lost 2 bases and J lost 5, with 16 bases in between. The CDR3 runs 16 residues. The chain's CDR3 is CASSLKSDRVHNEQFF. CDR3 sequence (DNA): TGTGCCAGCAGCTTAAAGAGTGACAGAGTACACAATGAGCAGTTCTTC.

The chain uses TRBV7-3 and TRBJ2-3; TRBD2 matches 8 bases. Per the germline V gene, CDR1 is SGHTA and CDR2 is FQGTGA. V shed 4 bases, J shed 1 base, and the junction held 7 bases outside the gene matches. The CDR3 length is 16 residues. The CDR3 DNA reads TGTGCCAGCAGCTCCGAGCGGGGGAGAGGCACAGATACGCAGTATTTT. The encoded protein is CASSSERGRGTDTQYF.

There are a few counts of this clone. This chain links TRBV10-3 with TRBJ1-1; D not certain. V lost 7 bases and J lost 4, with 7 bases in between. Per the germline V gene, CDR1 is ENHRY and CDR2 is SYGVKD. There are 11 residues in the CDR3. CDR3 coding DNA: TGTGCCATCACCAATTTCACTGAAGCTTTCTTT. Translated: CAITNFTEAFF.

In DNA form, the CDR3 reads TGTGCCAGCAGCTTCGGCTGGCAGGGGGACCTTTACGAGCAGTACTTC. Protein product: CASSFGWQGDLYEQYF. V gene TRBV5-5 combines with J gene TRBJ2-7, with 7 positions matching TRBD1. This CDR3 has 16 residues. Per germline, CDR1 SGHKS and CDR2 YYEKEE (reference sequence). The ends lost 2 bases at V and 4 bases at J; junction bases unmatched: 12. The complete variable domain, with remaining parts taken from reference TRBV5-5 and TRBJ2-7, reads DAGVTQSPTHLIKTRGQQVTLRCSPISGHKSVSWYQQVLGQGPQFIFQYYEKEERGRGNFPDRFSARQFPNYSSELNVNALLLGDSALYLCASSFGWQGDLYEQYFGPGTRLTVT.

The V and J genes are TRBV7-2 and TRBJ1-5, with a tentative D call TRBD1 (5 bases). Germline CDR1 is SGHTA and CDR2 is FQGNSA. The V end lost 6 bases, the J end lost 6 bases, and 15 bases lay between the germline ends. The CDR3 consists of 14 residues. For the CDR3, the DNA is TGTGCCAGCAGTTACACAGGATTTGCTCAGCCCCAGCATTTT. Residues: CASSYTGFAQPQHF.

V is TRBV27 and J is TRBJ2-7; perhaps TRBD2 as D (5 bases). Germline V gene lookup returns CDR1 MNHEY and CDR2 SMNVEV (reference sequence). This CDR3 contains 15 residues. Deletions cut 1 base from V and 7 bases from J, with 17 bases between. Here the CDR3 DNA reads TGTGCCAGCAGTTTATACGCGGGCCAGATGGGGGAGCAGTACTTC. Its translation is CASSLYAGQMGEQYF.